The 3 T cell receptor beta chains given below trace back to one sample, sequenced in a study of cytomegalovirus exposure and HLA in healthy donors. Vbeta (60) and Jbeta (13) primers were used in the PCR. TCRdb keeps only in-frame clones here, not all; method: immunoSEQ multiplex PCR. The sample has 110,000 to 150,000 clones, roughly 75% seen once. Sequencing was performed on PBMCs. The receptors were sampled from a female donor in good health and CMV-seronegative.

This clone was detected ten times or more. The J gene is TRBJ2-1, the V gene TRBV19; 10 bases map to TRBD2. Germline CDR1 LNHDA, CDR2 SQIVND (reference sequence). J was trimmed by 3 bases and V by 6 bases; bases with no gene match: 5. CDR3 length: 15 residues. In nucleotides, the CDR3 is TGTGCCAGTAGGAAGCTAGCGGGGGACTACAATGAGCAGTTCTTC. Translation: CASRKLAGDYNEQFF.

This chain's CDR3 is CASSFLAGGPLSYEQYF. DNA of the CDR3: TGTGCCAGCAGTTTTTTAGCGGGAGGGCCGCTTTCCTACGAGCAGTACTTC. The chain links TRBV28 to TRBJ2-7; 11 bases map to TRBD2. Germline CDR1 is MDHEN and CDR2 is SYDVKM. The CDR3 covers 17 residues. Losses at the gene ends were 3 bases for V and 1 base for J; bases not matched to a gene: 8.

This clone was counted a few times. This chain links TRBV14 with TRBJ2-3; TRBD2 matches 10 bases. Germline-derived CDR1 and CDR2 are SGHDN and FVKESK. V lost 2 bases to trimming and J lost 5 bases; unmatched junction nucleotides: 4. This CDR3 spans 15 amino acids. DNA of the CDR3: TGTGCCAGCAGCCAATCTAGCGGGAGTGTAGATACGCAGTATTTT. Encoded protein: CASSQSSGSVDTQYF.